This T cell receptor (beta chain) was sequenced during a study of radiotherapy plus CTLA-4 blockade in lung cancer. Study summary: Objective response was observed in roughly 20% of patients, and disease control in around 31%. Whole-study findings and limits: It was early blood T cell clone dynamics, with interferon-beta, that reportedly best predicted response. Clones derived from tumor TCRs expanded in blood after radiotherapy plus ipilimumab.

Focal radiation and CTLA-4 blockade (ipilimumab) were tested in chemo-refractory metastatic non-small-cell lung cancer patients. Germline CDR1 reads MNHNY; CDR2 reads SVGAGI (reference sequence). V shed 7 bases and J shed 6 bases, with 9 bases lying between them. CDR3 length: 12 residues. Of note for this clone: Its antigen is as yet unknown.

TCRdb's table, derived via immunoSEQ multiplex PCR, lists solely in-frame clones and lacks some. The repertoire holds tens of thousands of clones, with 70% to 90% as singletons. This TCR came from a human donor with non-small cell lung cancer that progressed on radiotherapy plus ipilimumab. Specimen: peripheral blood, collected from a patient treated with radiotherapy plus ipilimumab. The rearrangement links TRBV6-6 to TRBJ2-2; D is ambiguous. CDR3 amino acids: CASTRNAGELFF. The CDR3 DNA follows: TGTGCCAGCACCCGGAATGCCGGGGAGCTGTTTTTT.